One TCR beta chain is described in this entry. Germline and junction disagree at one end, which may indicate a read error. RNA transcripts were the template for amplifying TCR beta CDR3 regions. First-round RT-PCR of the TCR CDR3 relied on the HTBI primer set. TCRdb fed the multiplex PCR reads into MiXCR, producing one record per CDR3 protein. Of fewer than 350,000 distinct CDR3 sequences detected, 18% appear once; the ten largest clones hold about 49%. The data were taken from a study of T cells in Graves' hyperthyroidism and ophthalmopathy. About the research overall: The blood sample was taken at first diagnosis, before treatment began.

CDR1 and CDR2 (germline): DFQATT, SNEGSKA (reference sequence). This CDR3 spans 13 amino acids. Patients counted as stable if ophthalmopathy did not develop within 18 months. Hyperthyroidism in the patients, aged 18 to 65, was newly diagnosed and under 2 months in duration. Not enrolled were patients with uncontrolled infection, other autoimmune disease, pregnancy or lactation. What was sequenced was blood. This TCR was sampled from a woman aged 45-60 years with Graves' hyperthyroidism. The rearrangement uses TRBV20-1 and TRBJ2-3; perhaps D is TRBD1 or TRBD2 (5 bases each). The CDR3: CSARAGTTDTQYF. The CDR3 DNA reads TGCAGTGCGAGAGCAGGGACCACAGATACGCAGTATTTT.